Below are 25 T cell receptor beta chains sequenced from a single sample in a study of blood T cell repertoires in COVID-19. TCRdb's table, derived via immunoSEQ multiplex PCR, lists solely in-frame clones and lacks some. The data contain 300,000 to 400,000 clones, around 87% of them singletons. Input material: PBMCs or T cells enriched from blood (not recorded which). The origin of the receptors is a woman in her twenties or thirties with acute COVID-19.

The rearrangement links TRBV7-9 to TRBJ2-1; 7 nucleotides line up with TRBD2. Germline V lookup: CDR1 SEHNR, CDR2 FQNEAQ (reference sequence). This CDR3 is 16 amino acids long. With 5 bases clipped from V and 0 bases from J, the junction kept 7 bases outside the gene matches. The CDR3 region has the DNA TGTGCCAGCAGCCTGTCTAGCGGTGGCTCCTACAATGAGCAGTTCTTC. Its translation is CASSLSSGGSYNEQFF.

Turning to this clone: Other DNA sequences in the sample encode the same CDR3. This chain connects TRBV5-1 to TRBJ1-3; D gene unclear. Per the germline V gene, CDR1 is SGHRS and CDR2 is YFSETQ. Trimming took off 4 bases at V and 1 base at J, with 9 bases between the two ends. This CDR3 is built from 14 residues. CDR3 protein: CASSRGGSGNTIYF. CDR3 bases: TGCGCCAGCAGCCGAGGTGGATCTGGAAACACCATATATTTT.

The chain has TRBV4-1 and TRBJ1-4; no clear D. CDR1 and CDR2 from the germline V gene are MGHRA and YSYEKL. With 0 bases removed from V and 7 bases from J, the gap between germline ends came to 15 bases. The CDR3 runs to 16 residues. CDR3 residues: CASSQEIGSPGEKLFF. Here the CDR3 DNA reads TGCGCCAGCAGCCAAGAAATCGGCAGCCCGGGTGAAAAACTGTTTTTT.

This clone was counted only a few times. The chain combines TRBV9 with TRBJ2-1; 10 positions agree with TRBD2. CDR1 is SGDLS and CDR2 is YYNGEE in the germline V gene. Trimming removed 4 bases from V and 2 bases from J; junction bases left unmatched: 6. The CDR3 runs 16 residues. CDR3 nucleotide sequence: TGTGCCAGCAGCCCCGACCTAGCGGGGGCCTACAATGAGCAGTTCTTC. Translated, it gives CASSPDLAGAYNEQFF.

The J gene is TRBJ2-3, the V gene TRBV21-1; TRBD2, the table's D call, lacks a check against the DNA. TRBV21-1 is termed a pseudogene. This CDR3 comprises 17 residues. CDR3 DNA sequence: TGTGCCAGCACTCCCGGGGAGGCGGGGGGGCCAAGAGATACGCAGTATTTT. Translation: CASTPGEAGGPRDTQYF.

This chain joins TRBV13 and TRBJ2-2, with D maybe TRBD2 (5 bases). The CDR3 is made up of 15 amino acids. Germline assignment: CDR1 PRHDT and CDR2 FYEKMQ (reference sequence). Trimming removed 5 bases from V and 4 bases from J, with 14 bases in between. The CDR3 region has the DNA TGTGCCAGCAGCGTATTTAGGACTCGCACCGGGGAGCTGTTTTTT. Its protein is CASSVFRTRTGELFF.

This clone was seen once. The chain has TRBV19 and TRBJ1-2, with TRBD1 identical over 12 bases. This CDR3 region has 15 residues. Germline loops: CDR1 LNHDA, CDR2 SQIVND (reference sequence). V gave up 7 bases and J gave up 4 bases; unmatched junction bases: 7. CDR3 sequence reads: CASTLGQGAGYGYTF. The DNA of the CDR3 is TGTGCCAGTACCTTGGGACAGGGGGCAGGCTATGGCTACACCTTC.

J is TRBJ1-2 and V is TRBV10-3; perhaps TRBD1 as D (5 bases). The germline CDR1 and CDR2 sequences are ENHRY and SYGVKD. Between the trimmed V and J ends, which lost 3 bases and 2 bases, there was a span of 19 bases. The CDR3 covers 17 residues. CDR3 loop: CAISDKGRVVGNYGYTF. In DNA, the CDR3 is TGTGCCATCAGTGATAAGGGCAGGGTTGTCGGAAACTATGGCTACACCTTC.

This sequence joins TRBV10-1 and TRBJ2-2; possibly TRBD1 for D (6 bases). Trimming pared 7 bases from V and 4 bases from J, leaving 10 bases between. Germline CDR1 reads WNHNN; CDR2 reads SYGVQD (reference sequence). This CDR3 has 13 residues. CDR3 amino acids: CASKPQGTGELFF. The CDR3 nucleotides read TGCGCCAGCAAACCACAGGGCACCGGGGAGCTGTTTTTT.

The rearrangement joins TRBV27 to TRBJ2-7, with a possible D match to TRBD1 (6 bases). Trimming took 0 bases from V and 6 from J, leaving 15 bases between them. The CDR3 contains 15 residues. Germline assignment: CDR1 MNHEY and CDR2 SMNVEV (reference sequence). This CDR3 reads CASSLSGAGFGEQYF. The CDR3 bases are TGTGCCAGCAGTTTATCGGGGGCCGGGTTTGGCGAGCAGTACTTC.

This chain joins TRBV12-5 and TRBJ1-1, with 7 bases identical to TRBD1. From germline, CDR1 is LGHNT and CDR2 FRNRAP. V dropped 3 bases and J dropped 3; count of bases not matched to a gene: 25. There are 21 residues in the CDR3. The CDR3 region is CASGFLTVVDRQGRLDTEAFF. CDR3 bases: TGTGCTAGTGGTTTCCTTACCGTGGTGGACAGACAGGGCCGTCTGGACACTGAAGCTTTCTTT.

The chain carries TRBV12-5 and TRBJ1-1; 8 positions agree with TRBD1. The junction had 2 bases not matched to a gene; V was cut back by 4 bases and J by 7 bases. CDR3 length: 12 amino acids. Germline V CDR1 and CDR2: LGHNT, FRNRAP. In nucleotides, the CDR3 is TGTGCTAGTGGTTCGACAGGGGTTGAAGCTTTCTTT. Encoded protein: CASGSTGVEAFF.

The rearrangement joins TRBV7-3 to TRBJ2-2; D is ambiguous. Germline loops: CDR1 SGHTA, CDR2 FQGTGA. The CDR3 is 14 amino acids. Trimming cost V 1 base and J 2 bases, with 5 bases left between them. The CDR3 loop reads CASSLKLNTGELFF. CDR3 in DNA: TGTGCCAGCAGCTTAAAGCTAAACACCGGGGAGCTGTTTTTT. The full variable domain, its missing parts supplied by reference TRBV7-3 and TRBJ2-2, is GAGVSQTPSNKVTEKGKYVELRCDPISGHTALYWYRQSLGQGPEFLIYFQGTGAADDSGLPNDRFFAVRPEGSVSTLKIQRTERGDSAVYLCASSLKLNTGELFFGEGSRLTVL.

The chain has TRBV11-2 and TRBJ1-2; D unclear. The CDR3 totals 18 residues. Trimming left V 2 bases short and J 1 base short, with 20 bases between. CDR1 is SGHAT and CDR2 is FQNNGV in the germline V gene. CDR3 nucleotides: TGTGCCAGCAGCTTAAGCCCCCCACAGACGGCTTATAACTATGGCTACACCTTC. Residues: CASSLSPPQTAYNYGYTF.

V is TRBV4-3 and J is TRBJ1-4; D might be TRBD1 (5 bases). Trimming took 1 base from V and 8 from J, leaving 14 bases between them. The CDR3 has 15 residues. Germline CDR1 LGHNA, CDR2 YSLEER. The CDR3: CASSQGGREAEKLFF. CDR3 coding DNA: TGCGCCAGCAGCCAAGGTGGCAGGGAGGCAGAAAAACTGTTTTTT.

This chain connects TRBV30 to TRBJ1-1, with a tentative D call TRBD1 (5 bases). Per germline, CDR1 GTSNPN and CDR2 SVGIG (reference sequence). This CDR3 contains 13 residues. V shed 3 bases and J shed 5 bases, with 13 bases lying between them. The CDR3 nucleotides are TGTGCCTGGAGAGCAGGGCGGGGGACTGAAGCTTTCTTT. Translating it yields CAWRAGRGTEAFF.

This clone showed up just a few times. The rearrangement uses TRBV30 and TRBJ1-1, with D possibly being TRBD1 (6 bases). Per the germline V gene, CDR1 is GTSNPN and CDR2 is SVGIG (reference sequence). V was clipped by 8 bases and J by 4 bases, with 14 bases between them. The CDR3 spans 12 residues. DNA for the CDR3: TGTGCCATACAGGGTCAGGGCACTGAAGCTTTCTTT. Translating gives CAIQGQGTEAFF.

This clone was detected a few times. J is TRBJ2-7 and V is TRBV2; 7 bases line up with TRBD1. From germline, CDR1 is SNHLY and CDR2 FYNNEI. CDR3 size: 15 residues. Trimming removed 6 bases from V and 3 bases from J; junction bases left unmatched: 11. CDR3 amino acids: CASSDLTGSIYEQYF. The CDR3 DNA is TGTGCCAGCAGCGATTTGACAGGGTCCATCTACGAGCAGTACTTC.

The genes are TRBV27 and TRBJ1-4; TRBD1 is a possible D gene (6 bases). From germline, CDR1 is MNHEY and CDR2 SMNVEV (reference sequence). There are 16 residues in the CDR3. Trimming left V 5 bases short and J 3 bases short, with 16 bases between. The CDR3 loop reads CASSITGTFANEKLFF. As DNA, the CDR3 is TGTGCCAGCAGTATAACCGGGACATTTGCTAATGAAAAACTGTTTTTT.

The CDR3 DNA sequence: TGCGCCAGCAGTGGTGGTAGCGGGGATACGCAGTATTTT. Protein sequence: CASSGGSGDTQYF. This chain joins TRBV10-1 and TRBJ2-3, with 7 nucleotides matching TRBD2. The germline CDR1 and CDR2 sequences are WNHNN and SYGVQD (reference sequence). This CDR3 is built from 13 residues. J lost 6 bases, V lost 4 bases, and 4 bases had no gene match.

J is TRBJ2-1 and V is TRBV7-2; perhaps TRBD1 as D (5 bases). Germline assignment: CDR1 SGHTA and CDR2 FQGNSA. This CDR3 has 13 residues. V shed 11 bases and J shed 2 bases, with 13 bases lying between them. CDR3 sequence (DNA): TGTGCCTCCCGACTGGACACCTACAATGAGCAGTTCTTC. It is translated as CASRLDTYNEQFF.

The chain combines TRBV7-8 with TRBJ2-1; tentatively, D is TRBD2 (6 bases). The V gene's germline CDR1 is SGHVS and CDR2 FQNEAQ. The V end was cut by 5 bases, the J end by 3 bases, with 20 bases between. CDR3 size: 17 residues. The CDR3 region has the DNA TGTGCCAGCAGCCTATGGTCCTGGGGACTGGACTACAATGAGCAGTTCTTC. Protein product: CASSLWSWGLDYNEQFF.

About this clone: Other DNA sequences within the sample encode an identical CDR3. This chain uses TRBV27 with TRBJ2-7; D gene unclear. V was trimmed by 5 bases and J by 0 bases, leaving 11 bases between them. This CDR3 region has 14 residues. The V gene's germline CDR1 is MNHEY and CDR2 SMNVEV (reference sequence). In DNA, the CDR3 is TGTGCCAGCAGTCCTGGTGGCAGCTCCTACGAGCAGTACTTC. Translation gives CASSPGGSSYEQYF.

This chain connects TRBV15 to TRBJ1-1; 7 bases fit TRBD1. The CDR3 totals 16 residues. CDR1 and CDR2 (germline): LNHNV, YYDKDF (reference sequence). The V gene end was trimmed by 0 bases and the J gene end by 5 bases; junction bases not matched to a gene: 9. The CDR3 here is CATSRDRFRGRTEAFF. CDR3 sequence (DNA): TGTGCCACCAGCAGAGATCGGTTCAGGGGGAGGACTGAAGCTTTCTTT.

The chain joins TRBV5-4 to TRBJ1-2, with TRBD1 as a possible D gene (5 bases). V shed 0 bases and J shed 2 bases, with 17 bases lying between them. This CDR3 spans 17 amino acids. CDR1 SGHNT and CDR2 YYREEE come from the germline V gene (reference sequence). The CDR3 DNA reads as TGTGCCAGCAGCTTGGCAGTATTCGACAGAGTAAACTATGGCTACACCTTC. Its translation is CASSLAVFDRVNYGYTF.